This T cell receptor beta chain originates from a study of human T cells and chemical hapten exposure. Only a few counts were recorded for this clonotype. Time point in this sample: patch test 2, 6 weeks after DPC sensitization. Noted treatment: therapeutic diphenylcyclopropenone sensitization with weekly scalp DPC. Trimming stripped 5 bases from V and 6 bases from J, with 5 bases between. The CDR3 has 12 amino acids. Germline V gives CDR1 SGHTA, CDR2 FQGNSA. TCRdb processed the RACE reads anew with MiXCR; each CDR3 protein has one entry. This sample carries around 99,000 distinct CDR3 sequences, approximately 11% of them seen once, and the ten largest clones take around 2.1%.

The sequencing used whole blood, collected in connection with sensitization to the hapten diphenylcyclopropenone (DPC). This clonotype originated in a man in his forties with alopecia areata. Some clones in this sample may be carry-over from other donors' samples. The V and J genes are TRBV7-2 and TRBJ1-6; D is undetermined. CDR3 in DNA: TGTGCCAGCAGCCGCCGTAATTCACCCCTCCACTTT. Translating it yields CASSRRNSPLHF.